This TCR beta chain emerged from a study of cytomegalovirus exposure and HLA in healthy donors. As concerns this clone: Its target is unknown.

CDR1 is SGHRS, CDR2 YFSETQ, per germline. V was clipped by 4 bases and J by 3 bases, with 7 bases between them. CDR3 length: 12 amino acids. Points from the study as a whole: Cytomegalovirus association was assigned to over 150 TCR beta chains. It was found in a later analysis that first-cohort TCR clusters tended to co-occur in the 100 to 150 validation repertoires. The CMV antigen specificity of a few CMV-associated chains was confirmed through in vitro analysis.

Profiled with immunoSEQ multiplex PCR; TCRdb holds only in-frame clones, not every one. This sample has approximately 280,000 clones; approximately 87% occur once, and the top ten carry around 0.92%. This rearrangement joins TRBV5-1 to TRBJ1-2; maybe TRBD1 (6 bases). The sequence was obtained from a woman under 30 in good health and CMV-seronegative. Input material: PBMCs. CDR3 protein: CASSGTYYGYTF. The CDR3 bases are TGCGCCAGCAGCGGGACATACTATGGCTACACCTTC. The complete variable domain, with remaining parts taken from reference TRBV5-1 and TRBJ1-2, reads KAGVTQTPRYLIKTRGQQVTLSCSPISGHRSVSWYQQTPGQGLQFLFEYFSETQRNKGNFPGRFSGRQFSNSRSEMNVSTLELGDSALYLCASSGTYYGYTFGSGTRLTVV.